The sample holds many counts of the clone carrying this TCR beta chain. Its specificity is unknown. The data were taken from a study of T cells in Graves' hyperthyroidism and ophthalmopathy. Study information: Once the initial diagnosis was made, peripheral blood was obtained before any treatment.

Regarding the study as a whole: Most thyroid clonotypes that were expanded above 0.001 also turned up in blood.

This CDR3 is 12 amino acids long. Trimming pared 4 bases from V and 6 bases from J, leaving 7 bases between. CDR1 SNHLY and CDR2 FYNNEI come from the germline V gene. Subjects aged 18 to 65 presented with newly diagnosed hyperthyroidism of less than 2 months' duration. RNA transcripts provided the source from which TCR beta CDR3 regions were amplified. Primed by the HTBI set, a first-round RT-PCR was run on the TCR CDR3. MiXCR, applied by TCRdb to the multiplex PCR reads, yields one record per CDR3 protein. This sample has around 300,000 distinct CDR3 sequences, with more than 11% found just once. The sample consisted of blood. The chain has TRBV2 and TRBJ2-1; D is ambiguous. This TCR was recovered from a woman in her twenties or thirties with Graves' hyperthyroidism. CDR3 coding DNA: TGTGCCAGCAGTGGTTTCCCCAATGAGCAGTTCTTC. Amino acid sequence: CASSGFPNEQFF.